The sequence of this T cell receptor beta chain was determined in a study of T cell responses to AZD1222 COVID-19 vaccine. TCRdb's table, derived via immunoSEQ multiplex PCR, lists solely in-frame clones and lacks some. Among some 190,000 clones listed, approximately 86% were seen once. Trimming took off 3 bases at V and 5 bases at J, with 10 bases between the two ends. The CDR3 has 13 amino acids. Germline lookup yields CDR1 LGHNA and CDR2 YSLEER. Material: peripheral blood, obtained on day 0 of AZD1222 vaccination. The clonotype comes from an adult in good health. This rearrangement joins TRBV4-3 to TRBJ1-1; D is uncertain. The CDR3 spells CASSQWGRTEAFF. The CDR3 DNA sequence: TGCGCCAGCAGCCAGTGGGGAAGGACTGAAGCTTTCTTT.